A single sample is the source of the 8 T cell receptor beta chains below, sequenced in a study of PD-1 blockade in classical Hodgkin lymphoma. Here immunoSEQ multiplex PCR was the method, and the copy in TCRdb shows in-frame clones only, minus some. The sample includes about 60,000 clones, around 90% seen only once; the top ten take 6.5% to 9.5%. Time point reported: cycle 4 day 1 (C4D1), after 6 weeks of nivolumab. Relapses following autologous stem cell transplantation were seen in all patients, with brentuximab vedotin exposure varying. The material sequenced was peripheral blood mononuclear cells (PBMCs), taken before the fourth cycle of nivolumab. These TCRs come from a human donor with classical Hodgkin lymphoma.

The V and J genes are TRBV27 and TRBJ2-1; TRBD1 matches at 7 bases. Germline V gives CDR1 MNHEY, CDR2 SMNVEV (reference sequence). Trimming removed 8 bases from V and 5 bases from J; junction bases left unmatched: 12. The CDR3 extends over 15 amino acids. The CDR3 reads CASGNDRVHNNEQFF. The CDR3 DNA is TGTGCCAGCGGAAACGACAGGGTCCACAACAATGAGCAGTTCTTC.

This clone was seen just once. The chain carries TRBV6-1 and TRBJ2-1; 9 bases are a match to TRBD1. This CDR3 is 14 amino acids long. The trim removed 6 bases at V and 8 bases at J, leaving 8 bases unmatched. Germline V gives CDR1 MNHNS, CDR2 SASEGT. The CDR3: CASRRDRVGDEQFF. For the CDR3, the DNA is TGTGCCAGCAGGCGGGACAGGGTCGGGGATGAGCAGTTCTTC.

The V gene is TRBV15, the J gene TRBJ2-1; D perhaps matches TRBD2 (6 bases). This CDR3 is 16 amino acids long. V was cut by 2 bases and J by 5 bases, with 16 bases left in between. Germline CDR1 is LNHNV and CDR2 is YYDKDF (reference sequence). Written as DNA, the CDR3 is TGTGCCACCAGCAGACAACCGGGACTTGGAAACAATGAGCAGTTCTTC. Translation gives CATSRQPGLGNNEQFF.

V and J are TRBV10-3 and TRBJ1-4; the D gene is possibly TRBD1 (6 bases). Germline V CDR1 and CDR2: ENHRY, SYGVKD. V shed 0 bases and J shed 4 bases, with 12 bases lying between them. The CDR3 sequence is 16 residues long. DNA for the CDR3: TGTGCCATCAGTGAGTCGAGGACAGTGGGTAATGAAAAACTGTTTTTT. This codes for CAISESRTVGNEKLFF.

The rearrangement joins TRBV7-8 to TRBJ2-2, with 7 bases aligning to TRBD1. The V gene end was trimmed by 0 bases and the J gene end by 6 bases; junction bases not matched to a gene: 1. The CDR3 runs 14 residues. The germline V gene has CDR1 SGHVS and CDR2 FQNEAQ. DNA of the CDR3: TGTGCCAGCAGCTTAGCTAGGGGGCCCGGGGAGCTGTTTTTT. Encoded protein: CASSLARGPGELFF.

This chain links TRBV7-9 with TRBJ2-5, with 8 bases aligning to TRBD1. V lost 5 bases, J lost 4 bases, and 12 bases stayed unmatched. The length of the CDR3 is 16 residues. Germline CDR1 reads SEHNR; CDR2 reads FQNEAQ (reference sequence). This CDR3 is CASSPYRDRLGETQYF. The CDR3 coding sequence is TGTGCCAGCAGCCCATACCGGGACAGGCTGGGAGAGACCCAGTACTTC.

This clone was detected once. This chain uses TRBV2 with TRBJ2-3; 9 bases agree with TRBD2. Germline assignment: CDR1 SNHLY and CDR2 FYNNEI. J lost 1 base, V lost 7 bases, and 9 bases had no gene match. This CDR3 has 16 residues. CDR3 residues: CASTNSGGRGTDTQYF. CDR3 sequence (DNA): TGTGCCAGCACCAATAGCGGGGGCCGTGGCACAGATACGCAGTATTTT.

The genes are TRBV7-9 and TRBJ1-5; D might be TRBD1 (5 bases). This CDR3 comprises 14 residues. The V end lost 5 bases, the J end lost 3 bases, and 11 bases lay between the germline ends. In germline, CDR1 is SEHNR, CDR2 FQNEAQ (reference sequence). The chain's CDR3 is CASSRGPINQPQHF. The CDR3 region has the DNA TGTGCCAGCAGCCGGGGACCGATCAATCAGCCCCAGCATTTT.